The 7 T cell receptor beta chains presented below share a single source sample, sequenced in a study of lung T cells in sarcoidosis with Löfgren's syndrome. One entry per CDR3 protein results from TCRdb running MiXCR on the reads. The table lists 60,000 to 70,000 distinct CDR3 sequences, 21% of them singletons. Sequencing used CD4+ T cells from PBMCs. The receptors shown here come from a human donor with sarcoidosis (Löfgren's syndrome or another form), or a control subject (not recorded which).

The count of this clonotype is one. A clone one base away is much larger, so this may be a read error. This rearrangement joins TRBV12-3 or TRBV12-4 to TRBJ1-3; D uncertain. This CDR3 contains 13 residues. V dropped 11 bases and J dropped 4 bases, with 15 bases sitting between them. The CDR3, as DNA: TGTGCCGTGGCGGCTCGCGGCGGAAACACCATATATTTT. Protein sequence: CAVAARGGNTIYF.

At least ten counts were recorded for this clonotype. The chain uses TRBV10-3 and TRBJ2-3; D remains ambiguous. The germline V gene encodes CDR1 ENHRY and CDR2 SYGVKD. The CDR3 is made up of 11 amino acids. V lost 11 bases and J 0 bases, leaving 6 bases between the germline ends. The CDR3 region is CAVRSTDTQYF. The CDR3 DNA follows: TGTGCCGTCCGGAGCACAGATACGCAGTATTTT.

The V gene is TRBV11-2, the J gene TRBJ1-1; 7 bases fit TRBD1. Trimming at V came to 0 bases and at J to 1 base, leaving 2 bases not matched to a gene. In germline, CDR1 is SGHAT, CDR2 FQNNGV. The CDR3 has 15 residues. CDR3 sequence reads: CASSLDWTGNTEAFF. CDR3 nucleotide sequence: TGTGCCAGCAGCTTAGATTGGACAGGGAACACTGAAGCTTTCTTT.

This clonotype was observed many times. The gene calls are TRBV28 and TRBJ2-7, with 11 positions matching TRBD1. CDR1 is MDHEN, CDR2 SYDVKM, per germline. V shed 6 bases, J shed 3 bases, and the junction held 7 bases outside the gene matches. This CDR3 contains 15 residues. CDR3 DNA sequence: TGTGCCAGCAGCTCCCCGGGGACAGGGGGCTACGAGCAGTACTTC. This codes for CASSSPGTGGYEQYF.

This clonotype was seen at least ten times. The chain couples TRBV24-1 to TRBJ2-3, with D maybe TRBD1 (5 bases). Germline V lookup: CDR1 KGHDR, CDR2 SFDVKD. The CDR3 is 15 amino acids. The ends were cut back, 3 bases at V and 0 bases at J, with 9 bases in the middle. The CDR3 protein is CATSDPTESTDTQYF. DNA for the CDR3: TGTGCCACCAGTGATCCGACAGAGAGCACAGATACGCAGTATTTT.

This clonotype was seen more than once but under ten times. This chain links TRBV19 with TRBJ1-5; no definite D call. The CDR3 totals 12 residues. V was clipped by 3 bases and J by 8 bases, with 8 bases between them. Germline-derived CDR1 and CDR2 are LNHDA and SQIVND (reference sequence). CDR3 loop: CASSMGREPQHF. The DNA for the CDR3 is TGTGCCAGTAGTATGGGGAGGGAGCCCCAGCATTTT.

This clonotype was detected ten times or more. This chain uses TRBV6-1 with TRBJ2-7; 7 nucleotides line up with TRBD1. CDR1 MNHNS and CDR2 SASEGT come from the germline V gene. The V gene end was trimmed by 5 bases and the J gene end by 0 bases; junction bases not matched to a gene: 7. This CDR3 is 15 amino acids long. CDR3 in DNA: TGTGCCAGCAGTTCACGGACAGGTACCTCCTACGAGCAGTACGTC. Translated: CASSSRTGTSYEQYV.